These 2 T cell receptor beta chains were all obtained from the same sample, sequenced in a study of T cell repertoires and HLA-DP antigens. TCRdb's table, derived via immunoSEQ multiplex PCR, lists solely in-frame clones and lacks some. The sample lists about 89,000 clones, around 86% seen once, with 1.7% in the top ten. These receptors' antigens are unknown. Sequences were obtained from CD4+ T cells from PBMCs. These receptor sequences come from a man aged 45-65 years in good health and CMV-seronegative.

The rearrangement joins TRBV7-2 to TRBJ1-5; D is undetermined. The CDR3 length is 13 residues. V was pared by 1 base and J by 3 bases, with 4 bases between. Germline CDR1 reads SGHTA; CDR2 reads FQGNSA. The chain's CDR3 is CASSLGPNQPQHF. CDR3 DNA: TGTGCCAGCAGCTTAGGCCCCAATCAGCCCCAGCATTTT.

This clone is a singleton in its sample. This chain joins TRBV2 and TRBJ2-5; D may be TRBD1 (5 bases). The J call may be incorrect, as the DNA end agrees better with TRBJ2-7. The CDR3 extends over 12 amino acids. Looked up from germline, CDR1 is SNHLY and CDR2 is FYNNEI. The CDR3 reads CASSDRLGEQYF. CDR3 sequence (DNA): TGTGCCAGCAGCGACAGATTGGGCGAGCAGTACTTC.